These 25 T cell receptor beta chains originate from one sample sequenced in a study of blood T cell repertoires in COVID-19. The data were produced by immunoSEQ multiplex PCR, yet TCRdb's version contains in-frame clones alone and is incomplete. This table has around 470,000 clones, 75% to 90% appearing once. Material for sequencing was peripheral blood. The receptors were gathered from a man between 18 and 29 years old with COVID-19, enrolled during active disease.

The chain has TRBV24-1 and TRBJ2-1, with TRBD1 matching 8 bases. CDR1 and CDR2 from the germline V gene are KGHDR and SFDVKD. The CDR3 is 14 residues long. V shed 5 bases and J 9 bases; nucleotides not matched to a gene: 8. CDR3 DNA sequence: TGTGCCACCAGTGTGGGGCAGGGGGCGACTGAGCAGTTCTTC. Translated: CATSVGQGATEQFF.

This clone occurred once. The chain employs TRBV3-1 (or the pseudogene TRBV3-2) and TRBJ2-2, with 7 bases aligning to TRBD2. The CDR3 is 16 residues long. V gave up 3 bases and J gave up 6 bases; unmatched junction bases: 10. Germline-derived CDR1 and CDR2 are LGHDT and YNNKEL (reference sequence). This CDR3 is CASSQPGRATPGELFF. The CDR3 region has the DNA TGTGCCAGCAGCCAGCCTGGGAGGGCCACGCCCGGGGAGCTGTTTTTT.

This chain joins TRBV3-1 (or the pseudogene TRBV3-2) and TRBJ1-4, with D unclear. The CDR3 is made up of 13 amino acids. Trimming pared 4 bases from V and 3 bases from J, leaving 6 bases between. CDR1 and CDR2 from the germline V gene are LGHDT and YNNKEL (reference sequence). The CDR3, as DNA: TGTGCCAGCAGCCGGAGGGCTAATGAAAAACTGTTTTTT. Protein sequence: CASSRRANEKLFF.

The V gene is TRBV11-3, the J gene TRBJ2-3; TRBD2 might be the D (6 bases). This CDR3 spans 16 amino acids. Between the trimmed V and J ends, which lost 4 bases and 0 bases, there was a span of 14 bases. CDR1 and CDR2 from the germline V gene are SGHNT and YENEEA. The CDR3 loop is CASSSYSGRSTDTQYF. CDR3 DNA sequence: TGTGCCAGCAGCTCCTACAGCGGGCGAAGCACAGATACGCAGTATTTT. The full variable domain, completed using reference TRBV11-3 and TRBJ2-3, is EAGVVQSPRYKIIEKKQPVAFWCNPISGHNTLYWYLQNLGQGPELLIRYENEEAVDDSQLPKDRFSAERLKGVDSTLKIQPAELGDSAVYLCASSSYSGRSTDTQYFGPGTRLTVL.

Note on this clone: The sample has other DNA sequences that encode this CDR3 too. The chain carries TRBV3-1 (or the pseudogene TRBV3-2) and TRBJ2-5; D gene unclear. CDR1 and CDR2 (germline): LGHDT, YNNKEL (reference sequence). The CDR3 runs to 13 residues. Trimming took 1 base from V and 2 from J, leaving 5 bases between them. The CDR3, as DNA: TGTGCCAGCAGCCAAGGAGTTCAAGAGACCCAGTACTTC. Translating gives CASSQGVQETQYF.

J is TRBJ2-1 and V is TRBV19; 7 bases align to TRBD1. V lost 1 base to trimming and J lost 7 bases; unmatched junction nucleotides: 4. The germline gives CDR1 LNHDA, CDR2 SQIVND (reference sequence). The CDR3 totals 14 residues. In DNA form, the CDR3 reads TGTGCCAGTAGTATAGTGACAGGGTCTAATGAGCAGTTCTTC. Its protein is CASSIVTGSNEQFF.

The V call is TRBV9, the J call TRBJ1-4, with no clear D. Looked up from germline, CDR1 is SGDLS and CDR2 is YYNGEE. The CDR3 totals 15 residues. Trimming pared 2 bases from V and 0 bases from J, leaving 8 bases between. As DNA, the CDR3 is TGTGCCAGCAGCGTCGGTGCGTCAACTAATGAAAAACTGTTTTTT. As protein: CASSVGASTNEKLFF.

This clone was seen once. The chain recombines TRBV11-3 with TRBJ1-1, with 7 bases matching TRBD1. The trim removed 5 bases at V and 1 base at J, leaving 1 base unmatched. CDR1 SGHNT and CDR2 YENEEA come from the germline V gene. The CDR3 has 13 residues. CDR3 region: CASSRQGNTEAFF. CDR3 nucleotides: TGTGCCAGCAGCCGACAGGGGAACACTGAAGCTTTCTTT.

The genes are TRBV14 and TRBJ2-1; D is uncertain. V was shortened by 1 base and J by 15 bases, with 13 bases between the two germline ends. This CDR3 comprises 12 residues. The germline V gene encodes CDR1 SGHDN and CDR2 FVKESK. The CDR3, as DNA: TGTGCCAGCAGCCAAGCTAGTCCTGTGGTGTTCTTC. It yields the protein CASSQASPVVFF.

The chain has TRBV5-1 and TRBJ2-3; a possible D gene is TRBD2 (6 bases). The CDR3 is 13 residues long. Germline-derived CDR1 and CDR2 are SGHRS and YFSETQ. The ends were cut back, 3 bases at V and 6 bases at J, with 11 bases in the middle. In nucleotides, the CDR3 is TGCGCCAGCAGCTATTTGAGCGGGGATACGCAGTATTTT. The encoded protein is CASSYLSGDTQYF.

This sequence joins TRBV6-5 and TRBJ2-4; 7 bases match TRBD1. Germline CDR1 MNHEY, CDR2 SVGAGI. Germline trimming cut 6 bases from V and 3 bases from J; bases unmatched to any gene: 5. CDR3 size: 14 residues. The DNA of the CDR3 is TGTGCCAGCAGCACCGGGACAGTCAAAAACATTCAGTACTTC. Encoded protein: CASSTGTVKNIQYF.

This clone was seen a single time. DNA for the CDR3: TGCGCCAGCAGCTTGTTGGACAGGGGTGAAAAACTGTTTTTT. Amino acid sequence: CASSLLDRGEKLFF. The V gene is TRBV5-1, the J gene TRBJ1-4; the match to TRBD1 covers 9 bases. CDR1 and CDR2 from the germline V gene are SGHRS and YFSETQ. V gave up 1 base and J gave up 7 bases; unmatched junction bases: 2. This CDR3 is 14 amino acids long.

The chain employs TRBV6-6 and TRBJ2-7, with 10 bases lining up with TRBD1. The germline gives CDR1 MNHNY, CDR2 SVGAGI (reference sequence). The CDR3 has 14 residues. V shed 2 bases, J shed 6 bases, and the junction held 4 bases outside the gene matches. This CDR3 is CASSYLGTGAEQYF. The CDR3, as DNA: TGTGCCAGCAGTTACCTCGGGACAGGGGCCGAGCAGTACTTC.

V and J are TRBV11-2 and TRBJ1-1; possible D gene TRBD1, 6 bases. Germline V gene sequence: CDR1 SGHAT, CDR2 FQNNGV. Trimming took 2 bases from V and 3 from J, leaving 10 bases between them. CDR3 length: 14 amino acids. The CDR3: CASSLLGGDTEAFF. DNA for the CDR3: TGTGCCAGCAGCTTATTAGGGGGAGACACTGAAGCTTTCTTT. The whole variable domain, remainder taken from reference TRBV11-2 and TRBJ1-1, is EAGVAQSPRYKIIEKRQSVAFWCNPISGHATLYWYQQILGQGPKLLIQFQNNGVVDDSQLPKDRFSAERLKGVDSTLKIQPAKLEDSAVYLCASSLLGGDTEAFFGQGTRLTVV.

V is TRBV28 and J is TRBJ1-5; D is unclear. This CDR3 has 12 amino acids. Germline values: CDR1 MDHEN, CDR2 SYDVKM. Trimming stripped 7 bases from V and 4 bases from J, with 8 bases between. CDR3 amino acids: CASTSGNQPQHF. CDR3 DNA: TGTGCCAGCACGTCGGGGAATCAGCCCCAGCATTTT.

This clone is a singleton in its sample. J is TRBJ1-1 and V is TRBV4-1; unclear D gene. V dropped 0 bases and J dropped 7 bases, with 9 bases sitting between them. The CDR3 runs to 13 residues. From germline, CDR1 is MGHRA and CDR2 YSYEKL. CDR3 sequence: CASSQENRDEAFF. DNA for the CDR3: TGCGCCAGCAGCCAAGAAAACCGGGATGAAGCTTTCTTT.

This chain joins TRBV6-5 and TRBJ2-5, with D hard to call. The CDR3 runs 15 residues. The V gene lost 6 bases and the J gene lost 4 bases, with 18 bases spanning the gap. From germline, CDR1 is MNHEY and CDR2 SVGAGI. The CDR3 here is CASRDWARMVETQYF. CDR3 in DNA: TGTGCCAGCAGGGATTGGGCCCGGATGGTAGAGACCCAGTACTTC.

This CDR3 reads CASSFTVSGISNEQFF. The CDR3 nucleotides read TGCGCCAGCAGCTTCACCGTGTCGGGAATCAGCAATGAGCAGTTCTTC. V gene TRBV5-1 combines with J gene TRBJ2-1, with D perhaps TRBD2 (5 bases). Germline CDR1 SGHRS, CDR2 YFSETQ. This CDR3 has 16 amino acids. Trimming shortened V by 2 bases and J by 6 bases, and 18 bases separated the two germline ends.

This clone was seen a few times. The rearrangement joins TRBV20-1 to TRBJ2-7; D ambiguous. Deletions cut 0 bases from V and 4 bases from J, with 4 bases between. Germline V gene lookup returns CDR1 DFQATT and CDR2 SNEGSKA (reference sequence). The CDR3 is made up of 11 amino acids. CDR3 residues: CSARDQYEQYF. In nucleotides, the CDR3 is TGCAGTGCTAGAGATCAGTACGAGCAGTACTTC.

V and J are TRBV20-1 and TRBJ2-7; TRBD1 agrees at 7 bases. The CDR3 length is 12 residues. V dropped 3 bases and J dropped 3; count of bases not matched to a gene: 2. CDR1 DFQATT and CDR2 SNEGSKA come from the germline V gene (reference sequence). The CDR3 nucleotides are TGCAGTGCTAGTCAGGGGGTCTACGAGCAGTACTTC. Protein: CSASQGVYEQYF.

There are many counts of this clone. The rearrangement joins TRBV19 to TRBJ1-1, with a tentative D call TRBD1 (5 bases). The CDR3 consists of 17 residues. Trimming cost V 6 bases and J 1 base, with 21 bases left between them. Germline V CDR1 and CDR2: LNHDA, SQIVND (reference sequence). CDR3: CASSRGGTVLGNTEAFF. DNA of the CDR3: TGTGCCAGTAGCAGAGGAGGGACGGTTCTTGGGAACACTGAAGCTTTCTTT.

A few counts support this clone. The J gene is TRBJ2-1, the V gene TRBV7-8; D possibly corresponds to TRBD1 (5 bases). The CDR3 sequence is 13 residues long. Trimming took 4 bases from V and 15 from J, leaving 19 bases between them. The germline CDR1 and CDR2 sequences are SGHVS and FQNEAQ. CDR3 bases: TGTGCCAGCAGCTCGGACATTTCTTTCCCCCCGTTCTTC. Residues: CASSSDISFPPFF.

The rearrangement links TRBV5-1 to TRBJ1-2; D remains ambiguous. V lost 0 bases, J lost 6 bases, and 15 bases lay in between. CDR3 length: 15 residues. The germline V gene encodes CDR1 SGHRS and CDR2 YFSETQ. CDR3 amino acids: CASSLVPESVDGYTF. CDR3 DNA: TGCGCCAGCAGCTTGGTTCCGGAGTCGGTCGATGGCTACACCTTC.

This chain links TRBV20-1 with TRBJ2-1, with 8 bases matching TRBD1. The CDR3 is made up of 11 amino acids. Looked up from germline, CDR1 is DFQATT and CDR2 is SNEGSKA (reference sequence). The CDR3 coding sequence is TGCAATGGACAGGGCAGGGGTGAGCAGTTCTTC. Translation gives CNGQGRGEQFF.

V usage is TRBV19 and J usage is TRBJ1-2; D gene unclear. V gave up 6 bases and J gave up 0 bases, with 11 bases separating them. Germline-derived CDR1 and CDR2 are LNHDA and SQIVND (reference sequence). There are 14 residues in the CDR3. CDR3 sequence (DNA): TGTGCCAGTAGCGGTGATAACGCTAACTATGGCTACACCTTC. It encodes CASSGDNANYGYTF.